This T cell receptor (beta chain) derives from a study of radiation and T cells in renal cell carcinoma. Repertoires were generated with immunoSEQ multiplex PCR, while TCRdb's copy carries only in-frame clones and drops some. Of about 100,000 clones in the sample, 70% to 85% were seen once. Documented time point: blood 4 weeks post-SBRT, at nephrectomy. Treatment meaning: 15 Gy SBRT to primary tumor, nephrectomy 4 weeks later. This CDR3 has 11 residues. Deletions cut 0 bases from V and 7 bases from J, with 4 bases between. Germline V lookup: CDR1 SGDLS, CDR2 YYNGEE. The receptor was isolated from a man aged 55 to 70 with renal cell carcinoma. The chain carries TRBV9 and TRBJ2-5; D gene uncertain. Here the sequenced sample was blood, taken from a patient whose treatment included radiotherapy and nephrectomy. DNA of the CDR3: TGTGCCAGCAGCGTAGATGGGACCCAGTACTTC. The encoded protein is CASSVDGTQYF. The full variable domain, in which reference TRBV9 and TRBJ2-5 provide the parts outside the CDR3, is DSGVTQTPKHLITATGQRVTLRCSPRSGDLSVYWYQQSLDQGLQFLIQYYNGEERAKGNILERFSAQQFPDLHSELNLSSLELGDSALYFCASSVDGTQYFGPGTRLLVL.